This record looks at one TCR beta chain sequence and its context. This CDR3 spans 13 amino acids. The germline V gene encodes CDR1 GTSNPN and CDR2 SVGIG (reference sequence). The junction had 6 bases not matched to a gene; V was cut back by 0 bases and J by 12 bases. Treatment indicated: oral pan-JAK inhibitor, 5-10 mg twice daily. This sample stems from a study of CD8+ T cells in alopecia areata. Extraction and reverse transcription of RNA yielded cDNA as the sequencing template. The repertoire was sequenced with immunoSEQ multiplex PCR; TCRdb's copy has only in-frame clones and lacks some. The table records more than 85,000 clones, under 70% of them present only once.

The sequenced sample was CD8+ T cells sorted from blood, obtained at week 4, from a patient treated with tofacitinib. The chain joins TRBV30 to TRBJ2-1, with TRBD2 identical over 9 bases. The clonotype was recovered from a human donor with alopecia areata. In DNA, the CDR3 is TGTGCCTGGAGTGTAGGTAGCGGGAGTGGGCAGTTCTTC. It translates to CAWSVGSGSGQFF.